The present T cell receptor (beta chain) was sequenced within a study of T cell repertoires in cytomegalovirus infection. Findings and caveats of the study: Clonotypes of TCR beta that were HLA-C-restricted and CMV-specific dominated the ex vivo response. The cumulative frequency of public TCR beta families distinguished individuals who carried CMV together with the relevant HLA.

From the reads, TCRdb called clonotypes with MiXCR, one entry per CDR3 protein. The sample has hundreds of thousands of distinct CDR3 sequences; roughly 12% are singletons. This clonotype has at least ten counts. Its antigen remains unknown. This CDR3 spans 18 amino acids. Per the germline V gene, CDR1 is SGHTA and CDR2 is FQGNSA. With 1 base removed from V and 2 bases from J, the gap between germline ends came to 18 bases. Sequencing was done on a sample of PBMCs. The sequence was collected from a human donor in good health (CMV status not recorded). Some clones in this sample may be carry-over from other donors' samples. The rearrangement uses TRBV7-2 and TRBJ2-4; D is possibly TRBD1 or TRBD2 (7 bases each). This CDR3 reads CASSLDQPGGETKNIQYF. CDR3 nucleotide sequence: TGTGCCAGCAGCTTAGACCAACCAGGGGGGGAAACCAAAAACATTCAGTACTTC.